Listed below are T cell receptor beta chains from one sample, sequenced in a study of T cell responses to AZD1222 COVID-19 vaccine. Sequencing used immunoSEQ multiplex PCR; TCRdb keeps in-frame clones, though not all of them. The sample carries more than 95,000 clones, roughly nine tenths recorded once. This specimen consisted of peripheral blood, obtained on day 0 of AZD1222 vaccination. The source of these receptors is an adult in good health. Both conserved end residues are part of each CDR3. The order of the fields is J gene, clone size, D gene, V gene, CDR3 DNA, CDR3 protein. The D gene is left open where the match is weak. Rows may omit the clone size; those that give it use once, few, many or a size class.

>TRBJ1-2|NA|NA|TRBV5-1
TGCGCCAGCAGCTTTAAACAGGGAGGGGGTCCTAACTATGGCTACACCTTC
CASSFKQGGGPNYGYTF
>TRBJ2-1|NA|TRBD2|TRBV9
TGTGCCAGCAGCGTAGATAGCGGGGCCCACAATGAGCAGTTCTTC
CASSVDSGAHNEQFF
>TRBJ1-2|NA|NA|TRBV18
TGTGCCAGCTCCCCGACAGAGTCAACCACCTATGGCTACACCTTC
CASSPTESTTYGYTF
>TRBJ1-1|NA|NA|TRBV18
TGTGCCAGCCAACAGGGTAACACTGAAGCTTTCTTT
CASQQGNTEAFF
>TRBJ1-2|NA|NA|TRBV3-1/TRBV3-2
TGTGCCAGCAGCCAAGCTAGGGGAGACACTTATGGCTACACCTTC
CASSQARGDTYGYTF
>TRBJ2-1|NA|NA|TRBV12-3/TRBV12-4
TGTGCCAGCAGACCGGGTTTCGGGAATGAGCAGTTCTTC
CASRPGFGNEQFF
>TRBJ2-4|NA|NA|TRBV6-6
TGTGCCAGCAGTTACTCAACGGGGCAGGGGCGGGCAAGTCAGTACTTC
CASSYSTGQGRASQYF
>TRBJ1-1|NA|TRBD1|TRBV6-5
TGTGCCAGCAGTTCCGACAGGGTCATGAACACTGAAGCTTTCTTT
CASSSDRVMNTEAFF
>TRBJ1-6|NA|TRBD1|TRBV25-1
TGTGCCAGCAGTTCGACAGGGAAAGGGACACCCCTCCACTTT
CASSSTGKGTPLHF
>TRBJ1-5|NA|NA|TRBV4-3
TGCGCCAGCAGCCCGGGAAGGGCGGGAGATCAGCCCCAGCATTTT
CASSPGRAGDQPQHF
>TRBJ1-3|few|NA|TRBV3-1/TRBV3-2
TGTGCCAGCCGGGGTTCAGGAAACACCATATATTTT
CASRGSGNTIYF
>TRBJ1-6|once|TRBD1|TRBV7-2
TGTGCCAGCAGCTCAGGGGGGGGCTATAATTCACCCCTCCACTTT
CASSSGGGYNSPLHF
>TRBJ2-5|NA|NA|TRBV5-8
TGTGCCACAGGCGGTCTAGCTCAAGAGACCCAGTACTTC
CATGGLAQETQYF
>TRBJ1-6|once|NA|TRBV5-1
TGCGCCAGCAGCTTGCTATGGGGACAAGGGTCACCCCTCCACTTT
CASSLLWGQGSPLHF
>TRBJ2-1|NA|TRBD2|TRBV5-1
TGCGCCAGCAGCGGGAAACTAGCGGGGGGCTCCTACAATGAGCAGTTCTTC
CASSGKLAGGSYNEQFF
>TRBJ1-1|NA|NA|TRBV9
TGTGCCAGCAGCCCCCGGATAGGGAACACTGAAGCTTTCTTT
CASSPRIGNTEAFF
>TRBJ2-1|NA|TRBD1|TRBV11-1
TGTGCCAGCAGCTGGACAGGGGGCAACTACAATGAGCAGTTCTTC
CASSWTGGNYNEQFF
>TRBJ2-3|NA|TRBD1|TRBV6-2/TRBV6-3
TGTGCCAGCAGTGGGACAGCTCTGGATACGCAGTATTTT
CASSGTALDTQYF
>TRBJ1-4|NA|NA|TRBV7-2
TGTGCCAGCAGCCGCGGAGGAGGGGAGGAAAAACTGTTTTTT
CASSRGGGEEKLFF
>TRBJ2-3|NA|NA|TRBV27
TGTGCCAGCAGTGACCTGCGCACGCAGTATTTT
CASSDLRTQYF
>TRBJ2-1|NA|TRBD2|TRBV7-9
TGTGCCAGCAGCTCCCGACTAGCGGGGGGCTACAATGAGCAGTTCTTC
CASSSRLAGGYNEQFF
>TRBJ1-1|NA|NA|TRBV6-2/TRBV6-3
TGTGCCAGCAGTTACTCGAAGCCGGGGCTGAACACTGAAGCTTTCTTT
CASSYSKPGLNTEAFF
>TRBJ1-3|NA|NA|TRBV5-1
TGCGCCAGCAGCTTGGCCCCGCCAGGCAACTCTGGAAACACCATATATTTT
CASSLAPPGNSGNTIYF
>TRBJ2-2|NA|NA|TRBV3-1/TRBV3-2
TGTGCCAGCAGCACCCGCCCGGGAGCCGGGGAGCTGTTTTTT
CASSTRPGAGELFF
>TRBJ1-2|NA|NA|TRBV18
TGTGCCAGCTCACCCTCGGGGGGGGATTATGGCTACACCTTC
CASSPSGGDYGYTF
>TRBJ1-5|NA|NA|TRBV9
TGTGCCGGACAAGCCTTAAGGATTAGCAATCAGCCCCAGCATTTT
CAGQALRISNQPQHF
>TRBJ1-6|NA|NA|TRBV27
TGTGCCAGCAGTCCGCGGACAGATAATTCACCCCTCCACTTT
CASSPRTDNSPLHF
>TRBJ1-5|NA|NA|TRBV3-1/TRBV3-2
TGTGCCAGCAGCCCCCCCAGGGTGCAGCCCCAGCATTTT
CASSPPRVQPQHF
>TRBJ1-5|NA|NA|TRBV7-2
TGTGCCAGCAGCTTAGTGGGGCCTGGACAGTACGGTTTCCATCAGCCCCAGCATTTT
CASSLVGPGQYGFHQPQHF
>TRBJ1-3|NA|TRBD1|TRBV5-1
TGCGCCAGCAGCTTACTCCTGGGACAGGGGTCAGGAAACACCATATATTTT
CASSLLLGQGSGNTIYF
>TRBJ2-3|NA|TRBD2|TRBV7-2
TGTGCCAGCAGCCGGGGGGGAGTCTCAGATACGCAGTATTTT
CASSRGGVSDTQYF
>TRBJ2-1|NA|TRBD2|TRBV9
TGTGCCAGCAGCCCCGCTAGCGGCGACGCTTACAATGAGCAGTTCTTC
CASSPASGDAYNEQFF
>TRBJ1-6|NA|NA|TRBV7-9
TGTGCCAGCAGTCGTACAGGGCCGGATAGGAATTCACCCCTCCACTTT
CASSRTGPDRNSPLHF
>TRBJ1-2|NA|TRBD1|TRBV12-3/TRBV12-4
TGTGCCAGCAGCAGGACAGGTAGAGGCTACACCTTC
CASSRTGRGYTF
>TRBJ2-1|NA|NA|TRBV6-5
TGTGCCAGCAGTATCGGGACCCACACAAATGAGCAGTTCTTC
CASSIGTHTNEQFF
>TRBJ1-2|NA|NA|TRBV7-9
TGTGCCAGCAGCTTAGGGCGTTCGGGGGGGTCCTATGGCTACACCTTC
CASSLGRSGGSYGYTF
>TRBJ1-5|NA|TRBD1|TRBV6-5
TGTGCCAGCAGCACCGGGACAGGGCTCAATCAGCCCCAGCATTTT
CASSTGTGLNQPQHF
>TRBJ1-1|NA|NA|TRBV21-1
TGTGCCAGCAGCAAAGAAGGGGAATTGGGACAAGTTAACACTGAAGCTTTCTTT
CASSKEGELGQVNTEAFF
>TRBJ1-1|NA|NA|TRBV27
TGTGCCAGCAGTTTGGCGGGGAACACTGAAGCTTTCTTT
CASSLAGNTEAFF
>TRBJ1-2|NA|TRBD1|TRBV12-5
TGTGCTAGTGGGGAGGGGGCGCGAAGCTATGGCTACACCTTC
CASGEGARSYGYTF
>TRBJ2-1|NA|NA|TRBV7-2
TGTGCCAGCAGAGGCCGCGGATCCCCGGAAAATGAGCAGTTCTTC
CASRGRGSPENEQFF
>TRBJ2-7|NA|TRBD1|TRBV7-9
TGTGCCAGCAGCTTAGCTGCCGGGACAGGTCTGCAGCAGTACTTC
CASSLAAGTGLQQYF
>TRBJ1-5|NA|NA|TRBV6-6
TGTGCCAGCAGTAGGACAACCGAACAAGAGCCCCAGCATTTT
CASSRTTEQEPQHF
>TRBJ1-6|NA|TRBD1|TRBV5-1
TGCGCCAGCAGCTTACAGGGGGCTTCCAATTCACCCCTCCACTTT
CASSLQGASNSPLHF
>TRBJ2-3|NA|TRBD1|TRBV5-4
TGTGCCAGCAGACCCCAGGGGGCGAACACAGATACGCAGTATTTT
CASRPQGANTDTQYF
>TRBJ1-1|NA|NA|TRBV12-5
TGTGTTAGCGGGGGGGCTGGGTCATGGAACACTGAAGCTTTCTTT
CVSGGAGSWNTEAFF
>TRBJ1-3|NA|NA|TRBV15
TGTGCCACCAGCAGAGACAGGGGAGGGGGAAACACCATATATTTT
CATSRDRGGGNTIYF
>TRBJ2-7|few|NA|TRBV12-5
TGTGCTAGTGGTTTGGTAACCGGAATCGGGGCCCCCTACGAGCAGTACTTC
CASGLVTGIGAPYEQYF
>TRBJ2-7|NA|NA|TRBV27
TGTGCCAGCAGTGCCCAACCCTTCAGGACCCGTACCTTCTACGAGCAGTACTTC
CASSAQPFRTRTFYEQYF
>TRBJ1-1|NA|NA|TRBV9
TGTGCCAGCAGCGTAGAGCCCTACCCTAGCATGAACACTGAAGCTTTCTTT
CASSVEPYPSMNTEAFF
>TRBJ2-5|NA|TRBD1|TRBV18
TGTGCCAGCTCACCGCCGACAGGGAAAGAGACCCAGTACTTC
CASSPPTGKETQYF
>TRBJ1-2|few|NA|TRBV27
TGTGCCAGCAGTCGTACACAGGGACCTAACTATGGCTACACCTTC
CASSRTQGPNYGYTF
>TRBJ1-3|NA|NA|TRBV18
TGTGCCAGCTCACCCCCGACAGGCGGAAACACCATATATTTT
CASSPPTGGNTIYF
>TRBJ2-7|NA|NA|TRBV5-5
TGTGCCAGCAGCCCCGTTCCCGGGTACGAGCAGTACTTC
CASSPVPGYEQYF
>TRBJ2-3|NA|NA|TRBV3-1/TRBV3-2
TGTGCCAGCAGCCCAGGCGGCGGTACTGGGGTGACAGATACGCAGTATTTT
CASSPGGGTGVTDTQYF
>TRBJ1-1|NA|TRBD1|TRBV6-2/TRBV6-3
TGTGCCAGCAGTTACTCTTACGGGACAGGGATGAACACTGAAGCTTTCTTT
CASSYSYGTGMNTEAFF
>TRBJ1-5|once|NA|TRBV2
TGTGCCAGCAGTGCCCTCAGGGGATCGGGCCGGGAGCCCCAGCATTTT
CASSALRGSGREPQHF
>TRBJ1-2|NA|NA|TRBV6-5
TGTGCCAGCAAACTACAGGGAGGTTATGGTGGCTACACCTTC
CASKLQGGYGGYTF
>TRBJ2-7|few|TRBD1|TRBV27
TGTGCCAGCAGTCCTTCCGGGACAGGGAGGCAGCGGCCGTCCTACGAGCAGTACTTC
CASSPSGTGRQRPSYEQYF
>TRBJ1-2|once|NA|TRBV5-6
TGTGCCAGCAGCTTCTCCAGACAGGTATTTTATGGCTACACCTTC
CASSFSRQVFYGYTF